Each of the 2 T cell receptor beta chains below was sequenced from the same sample in a study of cytomegalovirus exposure and HLA in healthy donors. Primers for the PCR totalled 60 Vbeta and 13 Jbeta. Profiled with immunoSEQ multiplex PCR; TCRdb holds only in-frame clones, not every one. This table has around 120,000 clones, 9% to 10% appearing once. The source material was PBMCs. The receptors stem from a man aged 25 to 40 in good health and CMV-seronegative.

The chain couples TRBV7-9 to TRBJ1-6; D perhaps matches TRBD1 (6 bases). The CDR3 is 16 amino acids. Germline lookup yields CDR1 SEHNR and CDR2 FQNEAQ (reference sequence). V was clipped by 8 bases and J by 10 bases, with 24 bases between them. CDR3 coding DNA: TGTGCCAGCGAGGGGACGGAAACGGGGGGCAAATCACCCCTCCACTTT. Its protein product is CASEGTETGGKSPLHF. Full variable domain (outside the CDR3, taken from reference TRBV7-9 and TRBJ1-6): DTGVSQNPRHKITKRGQNVTFRCDPISEHNRLYWYRQTLGQGPEFLTYFQNEAQLEKSRLLSDRFSAERPKGSFSTLEIQRTEQGDSAMYLCASEGTETGGKSPLHFGNGTRLTVT.

This clone was picked up a small number of times. This chain joins TRBV7-2 and TRBJ1-2; 8 bases are a match to TRBD1. The length of the CDR3 is 15 residues. The V segment lost 7 bases and the J segment 5 bases; nucleotides outside the gene matches: 12. Germline V gene data show CDR1 as SGHTA and CDR2 as FQGNSA. Here the CDR3 DNA reads TGTGCCAGCACTCCCCGAGGGAACAGGGGGTATGGCTACACCTTC. It encodes CASTPRGNRGYGYTF.